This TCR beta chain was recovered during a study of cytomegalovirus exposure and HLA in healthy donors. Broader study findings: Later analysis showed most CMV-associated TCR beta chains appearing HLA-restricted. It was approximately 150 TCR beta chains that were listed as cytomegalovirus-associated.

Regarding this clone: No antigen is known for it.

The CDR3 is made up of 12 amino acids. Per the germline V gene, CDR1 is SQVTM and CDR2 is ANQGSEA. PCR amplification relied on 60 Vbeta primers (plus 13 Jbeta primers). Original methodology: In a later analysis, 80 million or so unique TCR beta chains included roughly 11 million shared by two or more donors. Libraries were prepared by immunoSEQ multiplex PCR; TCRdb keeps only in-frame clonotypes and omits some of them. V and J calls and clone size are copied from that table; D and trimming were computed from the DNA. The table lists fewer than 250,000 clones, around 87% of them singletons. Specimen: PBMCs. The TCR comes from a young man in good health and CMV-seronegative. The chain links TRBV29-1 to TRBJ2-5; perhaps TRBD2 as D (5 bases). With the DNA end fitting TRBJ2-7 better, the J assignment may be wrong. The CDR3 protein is CSVYGKLYEQYF. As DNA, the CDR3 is TGCAGCGTTTACGGGAAGCTATACGAGCAGTACTTC.